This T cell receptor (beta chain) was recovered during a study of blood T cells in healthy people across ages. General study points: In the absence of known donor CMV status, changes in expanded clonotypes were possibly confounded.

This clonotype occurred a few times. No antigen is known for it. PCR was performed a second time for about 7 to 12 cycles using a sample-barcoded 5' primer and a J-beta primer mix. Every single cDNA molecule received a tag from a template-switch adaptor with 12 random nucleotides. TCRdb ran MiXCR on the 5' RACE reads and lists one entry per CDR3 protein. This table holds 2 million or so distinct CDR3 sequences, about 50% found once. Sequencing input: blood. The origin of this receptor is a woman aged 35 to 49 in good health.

The CDR3 DNA sequence: TGTGCCAGCAGTTACGGAGAAGCACGCAACTATGGCTACACCTTC. Its protein is CASSYGEARNYGYTF. V usage is TRBV6-6 and J usage is TRBJ1-2, with unresolved D. Germline CDR1 reads MNHNY; CDR2 reads SVGAGI (reference sequence). Between the trimmed V and J ends, which lost 2 bases and 2 bases, there was a span of 12 bases. The CDR3 length is 15 residues.